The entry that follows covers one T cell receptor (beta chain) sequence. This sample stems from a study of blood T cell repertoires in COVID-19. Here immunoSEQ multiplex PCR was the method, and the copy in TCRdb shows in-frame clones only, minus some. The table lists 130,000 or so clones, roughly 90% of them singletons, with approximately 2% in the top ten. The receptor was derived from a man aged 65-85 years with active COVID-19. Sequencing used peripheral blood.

As DNA, the CDR3 is TGTGCCAGCTCCCGAGGGTACTCTAATGAAAAACTGTTTTTT. It codes for CASSRGYSNEKLFF. This sequence joins TRBV27 and TRBJ1-4; no reliable D call. Germline CDR1 reads MNHEY; CDR2 reads SMNVEV (reference sequence). Trimming pared 8 bases from V and 3 bases from J, leaving 13 bases between. There are 14 residues in the CDR3.